This T cell receptor beta chain emerged from a study of regulatory T cells in long-lasting Graves disease. Through Arm-PCR of CDR3 regions and iRepertoire HTBI primers, TCR beta libraries were built. TCRdb re-called the multiplex PCR reads with MiXCR, one entry per CDR3 protein. The sample carries 400,000 to 500,000 distinct CDR3 sequences, approximately 15% recorded once. Study-wide points: Those with persistent disease had in common more public clonotypes (about 3,000) than new patients (roughly 1,000).

In its sample, this clonotype was seen a few times. Its specificity is unknown. CDR1 and CDR2 from the germline V gene are SGHDT and YYEEEE. The CDR3 totals 15 residues. V was shortened by 3 bases and J by 8 bases, with 17 bases between the two germline ends. Time point in this sample: newly diagnosed GD, antithyroid drugs for less than 3 months. The TCR library was prepared using RNA isolated from PBMCs. The same data also contributed to another study, on T cells in Graves' hyperthyroidism and ophthalmopathy. That work contributes: Ophthalmopathy was separated from stable hyperthyroidism by a 13 V-J model.

The receptor was isolated from a middle-aged woman with Graves disease. Sequencing used peripheral blood mononuclear cells (PBMCs), obtained at new diagnosis, from a patient treated with antithyroid drugs. The J gene is TRBJ2-2, the V gene TRBV5-6, with unresolved D. CDR3 sequence: CASSSRLFSGGELFF. CDR3 in DNA: TGTGCCAGCAGCTCAAGGCTCTTTTCCGGTGGGGAGCTGTTTTTT.